This entry lists 2 T cell receptor beta chains sequenced from one sample in a study of blood T cell repertoires in COVID-19 (dated by TCRdb to about 2020). The library was made by the immunoSEQ multiplex PCR assay. TCRdb's version of the immuneACCESS table is confined to in-frame rearrangements and falls short of the full clone set. An unresolved V gene accounts for under half of the shortfall where checked; the remainder is of unknown origin. Present in this sample are about 160,000 clones, around four fifths of which were seen just once. The ten largest clones add up to 3.7% of the sample. Sequencing was done on a sample of peripheral blood. These receptors were collected from a woman of 80 years or more with acute or convalescent COVID-19.

The genes are TRBV2 and TRBJ1-5, with D hard to call. The V gene lost 6 bases and the J gene lost 5 bases, with 11 bases spanning the gap. Per germline, CDR1 SNHLY and CDR2 FYNNEI. The CDR3 loop spans 13 amino acids. CDR3 coding DNA: TGTGCCAGCAGCACCGCGCGGGATCAGCCCCAGCATTTT. This encodes CASSTARDQPQHF.

The V and J genes are TRBV7-6 and TRBJ2-3; TRBD2 aligns across 8 bases. This CDR3 comprises 16 residues. CDR1 and CDR2 (germline): SGHVS, FNYEAQ. Trimming at V came to 1 base and at J to 0 bases, leaving 3 bases not matched to a gene. CDR3 nucleotides: TGTGCCAGCAGCTTAGAGTCGGGGGGGAGCACAGATACGCAGTATTTT. Protein product: CASSLESGGSTDTQYF.